Only a few counts were recorded for the clone carrying this TCR beta chain. What it binds is unknown. Researchers attached unique molecular identifiers to individual cDNA molecules. TCRdb re-analysed the 5' RACE reads in MiXCR, keeping a single row per CDR3 protein. The table shows about 61,000 distinct CDR3 sequences, with approximately 12% occurring only once. The data are from a study of early T cells in non-severe SARS-CoV-2 infection. Notes on the study in general: Missing private and CD4 specificities, VDJdb matching favored anti-spike CD8 responses.

Germline CDR1 reads MRHNA; CDR2 reads SNTAGT. Trimming took off 1 base at V and 3 bases at J, with 0 bases between the two ends. CDR3 length equals 12 residues. This chain joins TRBV6-4 and TRBJ2-2, with unresolved D. Sequencing used whole blood, obtained at baseline. The clonotype comes from an adult who was a healthcare worker with PCR-confirmed SARS-CoV-2 infection or an uninfected control (not recorded which). The donor label of this sample is uncertain. The CDR3 region is CASSDYTGELFF. DNA for the CDR3: TGTGCCAGCAGTGACTACACCGGGGAGCTGTTTTTT.